These T cell receptor beta chains were read from a single sample in a study of metastatic and nonmetastatic thyroid tumors. TCRdb reassembled clones from the PCR reads with MiXCR. This table holds some 21,000 clones, 25% to 30% found once. The sample was blood. Source of these receptors: a male donor with papillary thyroid cancer or a benign thyroid nodule (not recorded which). Some clones in this sample may be carry-over from other donors' samples. CDR3s include the opening cysteine and the closing phenylalanine or tryptophan. D genes are given only for firm matches. Clone size is not always given. Where it is, it says once, few, many or a class for expanded clones.

NA	TRBD1	TRBV7-8	TRBJ1-5	CASSESRTGRQHF	TGTGCCAGCAGCGAAAGCCGGACAGGACGCCAGCATTTT
many	TRBD1	TRBV6-2/TRBV6-3	TRBJ1-6	CASSSSDRESSPLHF	TGTGCCAGCAGTTCCTCGGACAGGGAGAGCTCACCCCTCCACTTT
once	NA	TRBV5-8	TRBJ2-1	CASSLAGGGSEQFF	TGTGCCAGCAGCTTGGCCGGGGGAGGAAGTGAGCAGTTCTTC
NA	NA	TRBV6-1	TRBJ1-6	CASIVSKYNSPLHF	TGTGCCAGCATAGTCTCAAAATATAATTCACCCCTCCACTTT
NA	NA	TRBV7-9	TRBJ2-5	CASSPSPGSETQYF	TGTGCCAGCAGCCCAAGTCCGGGGTCCGAGACCCAGTACTTC
NA	NA	TRBV11-3	TRBJ2-2	CASTGGGVGELFF	TGTGCCAGCACCGGGGGCGGGGTCGGGGAGCTGTTTTTT
NA	NA	TRBV27	TRBJ1-2	CASSRTGPWGGYTF	TGTGCCAGCAGTCGAACAGGGCCCTGGGGTGGCTACACCTTC
medium-sized	NA	TRBV6-1	TRBJ1-2	CASRRTEEYGYTF	TGTGCCAGCAGACGTACAGAGGAATATGGCTACACCTTC
medium-sized	TRBD1	TRBV20-1	TRBJ2-1	CSARSSGQGGNEQFF	TGCAGTGCTAGATCCTCGGGACAGGGCGGGAATGAGCAGTTCTTC
many	NA	TRBV20-1	TRBJ2-5	CSAKKKTGYQETQYF	TGCAGTGCTAAGAAAAAAACGGGCTACCAAGAGACCCAGTACTTC
medium-sized	TRBD1	TRBV28	TRBJ1-2	CASSPGGNVYGYTF	TGTGCCAGCAGCCCAGGGGGGAACGTCTATGGCTACACCTTC
NA	TRBD2	TRBV6-1	TRBJ2-7	CASRGGAYEQYF	TGTGCCAGCCGGGGGGGAGCCTACGAGCAGTACTTC
medium-sized	TRBD1	TRBV28	TRBJ1-2	CASSQITGVTGYTF	TGTGCCAGCAGCCAAATTACAGGGGTGACTGGCTACACCTTC
NA	TRBD2	TRBV20-1	TRBJ2-7	CSARDRTPGTSGRYEQYF	TGCAGTGCTAGAGACCGTACCCCGGGGACTAGCGGGAGGTACGAGCAGTACTTC